This T cell receptor beta chain is from a study of blood T cell repertoires in COVID-19. Overall study context: T cells, B-cell-depleted T cells, or PBMCs provided the cDNA or gDNA that served as material.

Germline V lookup: CDR1 LNHNV, CDR2 YYDKDF (reference sequence). The J segment lost 0 bases and the V segment lost 11 bases, leaving 5 bases of the junction unmatched. The CDR3 contains 15 residues. In the original analysis: For nucleated cells, counts were estimated from reference gene primer amplification. Measured with immunoSEQ multiplex PCR; TCRdb has only the in-frame clones, and not every one. Clone size and V and J calls were adopted from that table, with D and trimming inferred from the DNA. Seen here are about 240,000 clones, about nine tenths observed once, and the top ten hold about 7%. The sequence came from a man aged 60-69 years who had recovered from COVID-19. Sequencing input: peripheral blood. The V gene is TRBV15, the J gene TRBJ1-6, with 9 nucleotides matching TRBD1. For the CDR3, the DNA is TGTGCCGCTGGACAGGGGAGCTCCTATAATTCACCCCTCCACTTT. This translates into CAAGQGSSYNSPLHF.